Listed here are 14 T cell receptor beta chains from one sample, sequenced in a study of monozygotic twins with cystic fibrosis. Assay used: immunoSEQ multiplex PCR; TCRdb lists only in-frame clones, some missing. The table shows around 10,000 clones, with around 95% occurring only once. What was sequenced was blood. These receptor sequences come from a boy aged 5-17 years with cystic fibrosis.

J is TRBJ2-1 and V is TRBV5-4, with D unclear. From germline, CDR1 is SGHNT and CDR2 YYREEE (reference sequence). V lost 0 bases to trimming and J lost 0 bases, with 4 bases between them. The CDR3 is 14 residues long. The CDR3 DNA follows: TGTGCCAGCAGCTTGGGGGGCTCCTACAATGAGCAGTTCTTC. Translation: CASSLGGSYNEQFF.

The J gene is TRBJ1-1, the V gene TRBV9, with no clear D. The V gene lost 4 bases and the J gene lost 2 bases, with 15 bases spanning the gap. The CDR3 extends over 15 amino acids. Per germline, CDR1 SGDLS and CDR2 YYNGEE. CDR3 sequence reads: CASSSPGRYNTEAFF. In DNA form, the CDR3 reads TGTGCCAGCAGCTCCCCCGGCAGGTATAACACTGAAGCTTTCTTT.

The chain couples TRBV5-4 to TRBJ2-7; TRBD2 matches at 10 bases. The CDR3 runs to 14 residues. Germline V gene data show CDR1 as SGHNT and CDR2 as YYREEE (reference sequence). The J segment lost 6 bases and the V segment lost 0 bases, leaving 3 bases of the junction unmatched. CDR3 DNA: TGTGCCAGCAGCTTGGGGACTAGCGGTCTCGAGCAGTACTTC. It encodes CASSLGTSGLEQYF.

The chain carries TRBV12-5 and TRBJ2-1; D unclear. CDR1 and CDR2 (germline): LGHNT, FRNRAP. V was trimmed by 6 bases and J by 7 bases, leaving 13 bases between them. This CDR3 comprises 13 residues. The CDR3: CASGNIGVNEQFF. DNA of the CDR3: TGTGCTAGTGGCAACATCGGTGTTAATGAGCAGTTCTTC.

The chain recombines TRBV4-3 with TRBJ2-7; D gene unclear. Trimming removed 0 bases at V and 4 bases at J, with 10 bases between. This CDR3 has 14 residues. Germline CDR1 reads LGHNA; CDR2 reads YSLEER. CDR3 in DNA: TGCGCCAGCAGCCAAGACTCTGACATTTACGAGCAGTACTTC. Its translation: CASSQDSDIYEQYF.

This sequence joins TRBV27 and TRBJ1-1, with TRBD1 as a possible D gene (5 bases). The CDR3 runs 14 residues. The V gene's germline CDR1 is MNHEY and CDR2 SMNVEV (reference sequence). Trimming shortened V by 0 bases and J by 4 bases, and 9 bases separated the two germline ends. CDR3 loop: CASSLSPGGTEAFF. The CDR3 DNA follows: TGTGCCAGCAGTTTATCCCCCGGGGGCACTGAAGCTTTCTTT.

This sequence joins TRBV4-1 and TRBJ1-1; no definite D call. V was cut by 1 base and J by 0 bases, with 6 bases left in between. CDR1 and CDR2 from the germline V gene are MGHRA and YSYEKL. The CDR3 sequence is 14 residues long. Written as DNA, the CDR3 is TGCGCCAGCAGCCAAGGGCGTATGAACACTGAAGCTTTCTTT. Protein: CASSQGRMNTEAFF.

The rearrangement joins TRBV19 to TRBJ1-2; TRBD1 matches 8 bases. Trimming cost V 6 bases and J 4 bases; bases outside gene matches: 4. Germline lookup yields CDR1 LNHDA and CDR2 SQIVND (reference sequence). The CDR3 sequence is 13 residues long. CDR3 coding DNA: TGTGCCAGTAGGGGGACAGGACTCTATGGCTACACCTTC. Residues: CASRGTGLYGYTF.

This clone was seen just once. This chain uses TRBV6-5 with TRBJ2-2; 8 bases align to TRBD1. V was pared by 6 bases and J by 5 bases, with 8 bases of the junction left unmatched. The CDR3 is 15 amino acids. From germline, CDR1 is MNHEY and CDR2 SVGAGI. The CDR3 DNA reads as TGTGCCAGCAGACCAGACAGGGGACGGACCGGGGAGCTGTTTTTT. It encodes CASRPDRGRTGELFF.

This clone was recorded once. This chain links TRBV30 with TRBJ1-2; D possibly corresponds to TRBD1 (5 bases). CDR1 is GTSNPN and CDR2 is SVGIG in the germline V gene (reference sequence). This CDR3 has 13 residues. The V and J ends lost 2 bases and 2 bases respectively, with 9 bases between them. The CDR3 DNA follows: TGTGCCTGGAGTCCCGGGGCAAACTATGGCTACACCTTC. Translated, it gives CAWSPGANYGYTF.

The rearrangement links TRBV29-1 to TRBJ1-2; maybe TRBD1 (5 bases). The length of the CDR3 is 13 residues. The germline V gene has CDR1 SQVTM and CDR2 ANQGSEA. Trimming took 4 bases from V and 5 from J, leaving 14 bases between them. Here the CDR3 reads CSVGRSQGYGYTF. CDR3 sequence (DNA): TGCAGCGTTGGGAGATCTCAGGGATATGGCTACACCTTC.

This chain connects TRBV7-9 to TRBJ1-5; a possible D gene is TRBD1 (5 bases). Germline loops: CDR1 SEHNR, CDR2 FQNEAQ (reference sequence). Trimming stripped 4 bases from V and 4 bases from J, with 11 bases between. The CDR3 is 14 amino acids. The CDR3 sequence: CASSSGTGNQPQHF. CDR3 nucleotides: TGTGCCAGCAGCTCCGGGACGGGAAATCAGCCCCAGCATTTT. Together with reference TRBV7-9 and TRBJ1-5, the CDR3 gives the full variable domain: DTGVSQNPRHKITKRGQNVTFRCDPISEHNRLYWYRQTLGQGPEFLTYFQNEAQLEKSRLLSDRFSAERPKGSFSTLEIQRTEQGDSAMYLCASSSGTGNQPQHFGDGTRLSIL.

The CDR3 bases are TGTGCCAGCAGCGTAGACTTGAACACTGAAGCTTTCTTT. This codes for CASSVDLNTEAFF. The chain employs TRBV9 and TRBJ1-1; D gene uncertain. Germline-derived CDR1 and CDR2 are SGDLS and YYNGEE. This CDR3 comprises 13 residues. V was shortened by 0 bases and J by 0 bases, with 3 bases between the two germline ends.

The chain has TRBV9 and TRBJ1-6, with TRBD1 matching over 9 bases. Germline trimming cut 4 bases from V and 5 bases from J; bases unmatched to any gene: 7. Germline lookup yields CDR1 SGDLS and CDR2 YYNGEE. This CDR3 contains 16 residues. The CDR3 spells CASSPGQGWNNSPLHF. CDR3 sequence (DNA): TGTGCCAGCAGCCCGGGACAGGGCTGGAATAATTCACCCCTCCACTTT.